The next 27 T cell receptor beta chains were all read from a single sample in a study of blood T cells in healthy people across ages. Alongside a J-beta primer mix, a sample-barcoded 5' primer served in a second PCR lasting about 7 to 11 cycles. MiXCR, run by TCRdb on the 5' RACE reads, gives a single entry per CDR3 protein. This sample yields 1.5 million to 2 million distinct CDR3 sequences, of which less than 50% are seen a single time; less than 2.5% belongs to the top ten. The sequenced sample consisted of blood. Source of these receptors: a woman in her forties in good health.

The chain links TRBV9 to TRBJ2-3; D is perhaps TRBD2 (6 bases). The CDR3 contains 14 residues. V lost 7 bases, J lost 4 bases, and 16 bases lay in between. CDR1 SGDLS and CDR2 YYNGEE come from the germline V gene. The CDR3 bases are TGTGCCAGCGGGCTTAAGTGGGGGGCAGATACGCAGTATTTT. Translated, it gives CASGLKWGADTQYF.

The rearrangement uses TRBV28 and TRBJ2-7; TRBD2 matches at 11 bases. Germline V gene data show CDR1 as MDHEN and CDR2 as SYDVKM. CDR3 length equals 14 residues. Trimming took 6 bases from V and 5 from J; bases not matched to a gene: 6. CDR3 DNA: TGTGCCAGCAGCAGCCCGGGACTAGCGGACGAGCAGTACTTC. Protein product: CASSSPGLADEQYF.

This clonotype was seen more than once but under ten times. The chain has TRBV20-1 and TRBJ1-2; 7 bases map to TRBD1. CDR1 and CDR2 (germline): DFQATT, SNEGSKA (reference sequence). The length of the CDR3 is 15 residues. V dropped 0 bases and J dropped 2; count of bases not matched to a gene: 6. The CDR3, as DNA: TGCAGTGCTAGAGATAATGGCAGGGGGAACTATGGCTACACCTTC. Protein product: CSARDNGRGNYGYTF.

The chain carries TRBV7-3 and TRBJ1-1; 9 positions agree with TRBD1. The length of the CDR3 is 15 residues. In germline, CDR1 is SGHTA, CDR2 FQGTGA. V dropped 5 bases and J dropped 5; count of bases not matched to a gene: 9. The CDR3 spells CASSPSNRGHTEAFF. The DNA of the CDR3 is TGTGCCAGCAGCCCCTCCAACAGGGGGCATACTGAAGCTTTCTTT. The whole variable domain, filled in from reference TRBV7-3 and TRBJ1-1, reads GAGVSQTPSNKVTEKGKYVELRCDPISGHTALYWYRQSLGQGPEFLIYFQGTGAADDSGLPNDRFFAVRPEGSVSTLKIQRTERGDSAVYLCASSPSNRGHTEAFFGQGTRLTVV.

The chain couples TRBV6-5 to TRBJ1-2; TRBD1 might be the D (5 bases). With 8 bases removed from V and 4 bases from J, the gap between germline ends came to 14 bases. Looked up from germline, CDR1 is MNHEY and CDR2 is SVGAGI. The CDR3 is 13 residues long. The CDR3 nucleotides are TGTGCCAGCGGAGCAGGGCCGTCCTATGGCTACACCTTC. Its protein is CASGAGPSYGYTF.

This chain connects TRBV10-3 to TRBJ2-3; 9 bases are shared with TRBD1. Germline CDR1 ENHRY, CDR2 SYGVKD. The CDR3 runs to 18 residues. J was trimmed by 0 bases and V by 8 bases; bases with no gene match: 15. CDR3 protein: CAIWPGQGSQSSTDTQYF. The CDR3 DNA is TGTGCCATCTGGCCGGGACAGGGCTCCCAATCTAGCACAGATACGCAGTATTTT.

This clonotype was seen more than once but under ten times. The chain links TRBV6-2 or TRBV6-3 to TRBJ1-5; no reliable D call. This CDR3 has 13 residues. V lost 2 bases, J lost 6 bases, and 8 bases lay in between. Germline V gene data show CDR1 as MNHEY and CDR2 as SVGEGT. The CDR3 reads CASSYKGSQPQHF. CDR3 in DNA: TGTGCCAGCAGTTACAAGGGAAGTCAGCCCCAGCATTTT.

This clonotype was counted a few times. This chain joins TRBV2 and TRBJ1-6, with a tentative D call TRBD1 (5 bases). The CDR3 is 14 residues long. V was pared by 4 bases and J by 13 bases, with 17 bases between. CDR1 SNHLY and CDR2 FYNNEI come from the germline V gene. For the CDR3, the DNA is TGTGCCAGCAGTGTGGTTCAGGGAAACTTGCCCCTCCACTTT. It codes for CASSVVQGNLPLHF. Complete variable domain (other parts from reference TRBV2 and TRBJ1-6): EPEVTQTPSHQVTQMGQEVILRCVPISNHLYFYWYRQILGQKVEFLVSFYNNEISEKSEIFDDQFSVERPDGSNFTLKIRSTKLEDSAMYFCASSVVQGNLPLHFGNGTRLTVT.

A single count supports this clonotype. The CDR3 is CASCRGRYTDTQYF. CDR3 nucleotides: TGCGCCAGCTGCAGGGGGCGTTACACAGATACGCAGTATTTT. The chain carries TRBV5-1 and TRBJ2-3; TRBD1 aligns across 8 bases. This CDR3 is 14 amino acids long. CDR1 is SGHRS and CDR2 is YFSETQ in the germline V gene. V lost 7 bases to trimming and J lost 2 bases; unmatched junction nucleotides: 6. Full variable domain (rest looked up from reference TRBV5-1 and TRBJ2-3): KAGVTQTPRYLIKTRGQQVTLSCSPISGHRSVSWYQQTPGQGLQFLFEYFSETQRNKGNFPGRFSGRQFSNSRSEMNVSTLELGDSALYLCASCRGRYTDTQYFGPGTRLTVL.

This chain uses TRBV10-3 with TRBJ2-3, with TRBD1 matching over 9 bases. Germline V gene data show CDR1 as ENHRY and CDR2 as SYGVKD. The CDR3 has 17 residues. V trimming: 5 bases; J trimming: 8 bases; junction bases outside the gene matches: 17. The CDR3 coding sequence is TGTGCCATCAGTCTGCGAGGGGGGACAGGGACCCCAGGTACGCAGTATTTT. Its protein product is CAISLRGGTGTPGTQYF.

J is TRBJ1-2 and V is TRBV24-1, with TRBD1 matching 7 bases. CDR1 and CDR2 from the germline V gene are KGHDR and SFDVKD. V lost 4 bases to trimming and J lost 5 bases; unmatched junction nucleotides: 6. CDR3 length: 14 amino acids. The CDR3 region is CATSEPDRDYGYTF. CDR3 sequence (DNA): TGTGCCACCAGTGAACCTGACAGGGATTATGGCTACACCTTC.

The V and J genes are TRBV4-1 and TRBJ1-2; D remains ambiguous. Trimming removed 0 bases at V and 0 bases at J, with 8 bases between. Per germline, CDR1 MGHRA and CDR2 YSYEKL. This CDR3 is 15 amino acids long. For the CDR3, the DNA is TGCGCCAGCAGCCAAGATCATGGAGCTAACTATGGCTACACCTTC. Translated, it gives CASSQDHGANYGYTF.

V gene TRBV28 combines with J gene TRBJ2-1, with 9 bases identical to TRBD1. V was pared by 2 bases and J by 10 bases, with 3 bases of the junction left unmatched. Germline CDR1 is MDHEN and CDR2 is SYDVKM. CDR3 length: 13 residues. The CDR3 reads CASSLGDREEQFF. The DNA of the CDR3 is TGTGCCAGCAGTTTAGGGGACAGGGAAGAGCAGTTCTTC.

This clonotype was observed a few times. The chain is built from TRBV7-2 and TRBJ2-5, with 11 nucleotides matching TRBD2. V gave up 0 bases and J gave up 2 bases; unmatched junction bases: 5. The CDR3 covers 17 residues. Germline V gene sequence: CDR1 SGHTA, CDR2 FQGNSA. In DNA form, the CDR3 reads TGTGCCAGCAGCTTAGCCCTAGCGGGGGGATTACAAGAGACCCAGTACTTC. It specifies CASSLALAGGLQETQYF.

This clonotype showed up just a few times. In nucleotides, the CDR3 is TGCGCCAGCAGCCAAGATTGGGCCACCAACTATGGCTACACCTTC. It yields the protein CASSQDWATNYGYTF. The chain joins TRBV4-3 to TRBJ1-2, with unresolved D. CDR1 and CDR2 from the germline V gene are LGHNA and YSLEER. The CDR3 is 15 residues long. Trimming shortened V by 0 bases and J by 2 bases, and 10 bases separated the two germline ends.

This clonotype showed up just a few times. The V and J genes are TRBV4-2 and TRBJ2-5; D unresolved. Germline loops: CDR1 LGHNA, CDR2 YNFKEQ. V was shortened by 1 base and J by 5 bases, with 11 bases between the two germline ends. The CDR3 sequence is 14 residues long. The CDR3 loop is CASSQATLTETQYF. The CDR3 bases are TGTGCCAGCAGCCAAGCTACTCTTACCGAGACCCAGTACTTC.

J is TRBJ1-5 and V is TRBV6-6, with D unresolved. The CDR3 spans 17 residues. Trimming took off 0 bases at V and 0 bases at J, with 12 bases between the two ends. Germline V gene data show CDR1 as MNHNY and CDR2 as SVGAGI (reference sequence). The CDR3 nucleotides are TGTGCCAGCAGTTACTCGTCCGCTGCTATTAGCAATCAGCCCCAGCATTTT. Its protein is CASSYSSAAISNQPQHF.

The CDR3 region is CASRGQGFRHGYTF. CDR3 DNA: TGTGCCAGCAGGGGACAGGGATTTCGGCATGGCTACACCTTC. The V gene is TRBV6-1, the J gene TRBJ1-2; 9 nucleotides line up with TRBD1. The CDR3 spans 14 residues. Germline V gene sequence: CDR1 MNHNS, CDR2 SASEGT. The junction had 8 bases not matched to a gene; V was cut back by 6 bases and J by 6 bases.

The rearrangement uses TRBV6-2 or TRBV6-3 and TRBJ2-4; 7 bases match TRBD1. TRBJ2-7 matches the DNA end more closely, so the J call is doubtful. CDR3 length: 13 residues. Germline CDR1 is MNHEY and CDR2 is SVGEGT. CDR3 coding DNA: TGTGCCAGCAGCCCGACAGGGATCGACGAGCAGTACTTC. It codes for CASSPTGIDEQYF.

In this sample, this clonotype turned up a few times. V is TRBV24-1 and J is TRBJ2-5, with 7 bases identical to TRBD1. The CDR3 length is 14 residues. Germline V CDR1 and CDR2: KGHDR, SFDVKD. Losses at the gene ends were 2 bases for V and 4 bases for J; bases not matched to a gene: 3. The CDR3 bases are TGTGCCACCAGTGATTACAGGGGTGGAGAGACCCAGTACTTC. Protein: CATSDYRGGETQYF.

The CDR3 protein is CASSDGQGSNEKLFF. In DNA form, the CDR3 reads TGTGCCAGCAGTGACGGACAGGGTTCTAATGAAAAACTGTTTTTT. V and J are TRBV25-1 and TRBJ1-4, with 8 bases aligning to TRBD1. This CDR3 is 15 amino acids long. Trimming removed 3 bases from V and 3 bases from J; junction bases left unmatched: 3. Per germline, CDR1 MGHDK and CDR2 SYGVNS.

V is TRBV24-1 and J is TRBJ2-1, with TRBD2 as a possible D gene (5 bases). CDR3 length: 15 residues. Trimming shortened V by 3 bases and J by 5 bases, and 13 bases separated the two germline ends. Germline V lookup: CDR1 KGHDR, CDR2 SFDVKD. The CDR3 is CATSDNGKRHNEQFF. DNA for the CDR3: TGTGCCACCAGTGATAACGGGAAGAGGCACAATGAGCAGTTCTTC.

The chain uses TRBV13 and TRBJ2-2, with 7 bases fitting TRBD1. The CDR3 is 15 residues long. V gave up 1 base and J gave up 5 bases; unmatched junction bases: 4. The V gene's germline CDR1 is PRHDT and CDR2 FYEKMQ (reference sequence). CDR3 DNA: TGTGCCAGCAGCTTAGAAGGGACAGAGACCGGGGAGCTGTTTTTT. Translating gives CASSLEGTETGELFF.

The gene calls are TRBV5-1 and TRBJ2-3; TRBD2 agrees at 8 bases. Germline assignment: CDR1 SGHRS and CDR2 YFSETQ. V was pared by 0 bases and J by 5 bases, with 8 bases of the junction left unmatched. The CDR3 is 16 amino acids. Here the CDR3 reads CASSLASGGPEDTQYF. The CDR3 DNA sequence: TGCGCCAGCAGCTTGGCATCGGGGGGGCCTGAAGATACGCAGTATTTT.

The J gene is TRBJ2-5, the V gene TRBV20-1; D is unclear. The V gene's germline CDR1 is DFQATT and CDR2 SNEGSKA (reference sequence). The CDR3 is 13 amino acids. The V end lost 1 base, the J end lost 2 bases, and 8 bases lay between the germline ends. The CDR3 DNA is TGCAGTGCTAGAGCAGCTCGACAAGAGACCCAGTACTTC. Protein product: CSARAARQETQYF.

This chain links TRBV3-1 with TRBJ2-1, with 9 bases identical to TRBD2. Germline V CDR1 and CDR2: LGHDT, YNNKEL (reference sequence). The trim removed 6 bases at V and 5 bases at J, leaving 8 bases unmatched. The CDR3 is made up of 15 amino acids. The DNA of the CDR3 is TGTGCCAGCAGGAGGACTAGCGCGGGGAACAATGAGCAGTTCTTC. It yields the protein CASRRTSAGNNEQFF.

The V call is TRBV29-1, the J call TRBJ2-5; D gene unclear. The CDR3 runs 14 residues. Germline V lookup: CDR1 SQVTM, CDR2 ANQGSEA. V was cut by 0 bases and J by 1 base, with 9 bases left in between. The CDR3 reads CSVEDPLFQETQYF. The CDR3 DNA reads TGCAGCGTTGAAGATCCCCTCTTCCAAGAGACCCAGTACTTC.